This TCR beta chain was sequenced for a study of cytomegalovirus exposure and HLA in healthy donors (dated by TCRdb to the late 2010s). At the level of the whole study: In an earlier analysis of fewer than 750 of the donors, approximately 300 Gb of sequence data and approximately 100 million unique TCR beta sequences from 180 million or so T cells were reported. Along with the approximately 620-subject first cohort, a separate validation cohort of over 90 different subjects was used. To predict cytomegalovirus infection status, the study brought together high-throughput TCR immunosequencing, statistical association of individual TCRs with disease status, and machine learning. An early release that covered 640 HLA-typed donors contained about 290 gigabases of sequencing data and tens of millions of unique TCR sequences. The later analysis used no new phenotypic data to find candidate immune exposures, relying instead on TCR beta sequences and their occurrence across donors. Of the roughly 400 genotyped donors, approximately 83% fell in the genetic ancestry cluster associated with self-reported Caucasian donors. Class I and class II HLA loci were covered by the typing at four-digit resolution. Donor age, sex, ethnicity and CMV serostatus were collected together with the repertoire data. An earlier analysis of some 500 of the donors used high-throughput TCR beta sequencing to judge whether each TCR beta V gene segment behaved as functional or pseudogenic. Because of strong linkage in the cohort, roughly five DR-DQ haplotypes were treated as single units for association and clustering. The study used immunosequencing to profile the T cell repertoires of approximately 630 subjects and linked those repertoires to cytomegalovirus serostatus. All discovery cohort repertoires had been generated on a single sequencing platform. Across approximately 400 genotyped donors of the cohort, an average of about 250,000 unique TCR beta nucleotide sequences per donor were sequenced, and 15% to 20% of those sequences were non-productive. A later genetic analysis took genome-wide SNP genotypes for about 55% of the 666 donors and used that subset as a discovery cohort. The study was designed to test whether signatures of past pathogen exposure could be identified by cataloging public T cell receptors. The number of donors typed differed by locus, with 629-630 for A, B, C, DRB1 and DQB1, roughly 520 for DQA1, 600 to 610 for DPA1, and 400 to 490 for DPB1. A later analysis re-examined previously published TCR beta repertoires from 610 or so donors and added high-resolution HLA genotyping to investigate patterns of TCR occurrence. The paper's findings and limits, for the study overall: In a later analysis, TCR association rates were found to vary across HLA loci, with the most associated TCRs seen for DRB1 alleles and the fewest for HLA-C alleles. The study listed around 160 TCR beta chains as associated with cytomegalovirus. Several of the top co-occurrence clusters appeared to be linked to parvovirus B19, influenza, CMV and Epstein-Barr virus, according to a later analysis. Because some donors lacked HLA typing at each locus, the association tests relied only on the typed subset. Strong co-occurrence of HLA alleles, especially DR and DQ, made assigning TCR associations to individual alleles difficult. Roughly uniform sequencing depth across donors was assumed in presence/absence analyses, although this assumption may not hold. Linkage disequilibrium might explain the correlated functional status among segregating V segments, but an unknown experimental factor could not be excluded. An association between a missense DCLRE1C variant and V-gene and J-gene trimming of TCR beta chains was found in a later genetic analysis and replicated in an independent cohort. In vitro tests confirmed that a few of the cytomegalovirus-associated TCR beta chains recognize cytomegalovirus antigens. In a later analysis, HLA-associated TCR beta chains were found to be more clonally expanded and to have lower generation probabilities than equally common non-associated chains. Broadly in line with IMGT annotations, most TCR beta V segments showed up in productive rearrangements about 87% or about 30% of the time in an earlier analysis of several hundred of the donors. Specific HLA alleles were associated with roughly 16,000 TCR beta sequences at a false discovery rate of 0.05 in a later analysis. According to a later analysis, most CMV-associated TCR beta chains appeared to be HLA-restricted, and the HLA associations seemed to be driven largely by CMV exposure. It was suggested by the authors that the approach could potentially be generalized to other disease states and immunological phenotypes. The only immune exposure information available for the cohort was CMV serostatus. Cytomegalovirus status was reported to be diagnosed by the classifier with high specificity and sensitivity in both the original and validation cohorts. While some public TCRs were present in many individuals, most TCR sequences turned up only very rarely across donors. This cohort had only TCR beta chains sequenced, and the lack of alpha or paired-chain data limited which features could be detected. A later genetic analysis reported fewer N-insertions in productive TCRs among donors in an Asian-associated ancestry cluster than the approximately 700-donor mean. A cluster of highly shared sequence variants was judged likely to be a technical artifact of the sequencing pipeline. A further reported finding was that TCR beta sequences accurately predicted the HLA-A and HLA-B alleles for most subjects in the first cohort. Because counts were too low, about 18 rarely observed V segments, including chromosome 9 orphons, were excluded from the earlier analysis of 500 to 700 of the donors.

The cohort comprised some 730 healthy bone marrow donors. All cohort members were sampled while nominally healthy, although unrecorded immune exposures were likely present. The donor tested CMV seropositive and was one of the 289 seropositive cohort members. A peripheral blood sample was collected from each donor, and TCR beta sequencing was performed on peripheral blood mononuclear cells. Genomic DNA extraction from the blood cell samples was performed with the Qiagen DNeasy Blood Extraction Kit. Library method: the immunoSEQ multiplex PCR assay. The multiplex PCR relied on a mix of 60 forward primers for TCR Vbeta segments and 13 reverse primers for TCR Jbeta segments. A multiplex PCR assay on genomic DNA amplified the CDR3 region of rearranged TCR beta genes. Amplified TCR beta libraries were sequenced as 87-base-pair reads on the Illumina HiSeq System. In the paper's pipeline: Across the 500 to 750 repertoires, a later analysis counted around 80 million unique TCR beta chains, roughly 11 million of which were shared by at least two donors. Raw reads were error-corrected and collapsed into unique sequences by a nearest-neighbor algorithm in which closely related sequences were merged to remove PCR and sequencing errors. V, D and J gene segments were assigned by aligning CDR3 sequences to IMGT reference sequences. For a sequence to be retained, a match of at least six nucleotides to both a V gene segment and a J gene segment was required. Rearrangements were classified as productive when the CDR3 lacked stop codons and remained in frame with V and J, and all other rearrangements were classified as non-productive. CDR3 was defined according to IMGT convention as the region running from the second conserved V-encoded cysteine to the conserved J-encoded phenylalanine. The earlier analysis of about 640 of the donors excluded any sequence lacking an unambiguous match to a single V gene segment. An earlier analysis of 587 of the donors classified V segments as functional when productive rearrangements were above 56.7% and as segregating when the standard deviation between donors was above 5%. A statistical classification framework was developed to diagnose cytomegalovirus status using the catalog of TCR beta chain sequences. V and J gene assignment, in a later analysis, came from comparing TCR nucleotide sequences with IMGT/GENE-DB human TR gene sequences. A later analysis assigned CDR3 sequences and most-parsimonious VDJ recombination scenarios with the TCRdist pipeline. In a later analysis, each TCR beta chain was defined by its CDR3 amino acid sequence together with its V-gene family, and reads lacking a unique V-gene family were excluded. To address suspected cross-contamination and a sequencing artifact, a later analysis removed approximately 600 highly shared, low-generation-probability nucleotide sequences. In a later analysis, a clonal expansion index for each public chain was calculated from normalized within-repertoire ranks of inferred template counts. A later analysis computed generation probabilities with a VDJ recombination model fitted to out-of-frame rearrangements, and checked the results against IGoR. A later analysis scored TCR-TCR, TCR-HLA and TCR-CMV co-occurrence with hypergeometric tests, applying a repertoire-size bias correction to TCR pairs. To estimate false discovery rates, a later analysis permuted the HLA or CMV assignments 20 times. In a later analysis, co-occurring TCRs were grouped using DBSCAN, with TCRdist sequence similarity added in when clustering inside HLA-allele-positive subsets. Repertoires with fewer than 30,000 or more than 120,000 public chains, plus five repertoires with anomalous nucleotide sharing, were excluded from co-occurrence clustering. The table was pulled from immuneACCESS by TCRdb, which kept in-frame rearrangements only. Such tables lose some clones; where checked, under half of the loss comes from unresolved V genes, and the rest has no known cause. The V and J calls and clone size come from that table; D and trimming were worked out from the DNA. The sample table shows 170,000 or so clones, and approximately 84% are seen once. 4.8% of the sample goes to the ten largest clones.

With regard to this clone: What this receptor recognizes is not known. It has no much larger one-base neighbor in the sample; base qualities were not kept.

Material: PBMCs. The TCR originated in a girl aged 10 to 17 in good health and CMV-seropositive.

The CDR3 region has the sequence CASSVSAGSYEQYF. The bases read TGTGCCAGCAGCGTATCAGCGGGCTCCTACGAGCAGTACTTC. This sequence uses TRBV9 and TRBJ2-7; a weak D assignment points to TRBD2 (6 bases agree). The junction shows trimming of 1 base on V and 0 bases on J, plus 8 bases between the germline ends. CDR1 is given as SGDLS and CDR2 as YYNGEE, both from the germline V gene. The CDR3 runs 14 residues from the cysteine to the phenylalanine. The entry retains the CDR3 DNA only, 42 bases that are in frame from base 1.